The 32 T cell receptor beta chains presented below share a single source sample, sequenced in a study of T cells in localized non-small cell lung cancer. TCRdb keeps only in-frame clones here, not all; method: immunoSEQ multiplex PCR. The table includes about 77,000 clones, approximately 90% detected once. The sample consisted of peripheral blood, taken before any cancer treatment. These receptors originate from a woman aged 35-70 years with stage I squamous cell lung carcinoma.

As for this clone: Additional DNA sequences in this sample encode the identical CDR3. The chain carries TRBV30 and TRBJ1-5, with D uncertain. V lost 0 bases and J lost 6, with 6 bases in between. Germline loops: CDR1 GTSNPN, CDR2 SVGIG (reference sequence). The CDR3 is 12 residues long. The CDR3 nucleotides read TGTGCCTGGAGTGTACCTGGTCAGCCCCAGCATTTT. This sequence encodes CAWSVPGQPQHF. The full variable domain, rest sourced from reference TRBV30 and TRBJ1-5, is SQTIHQWPATLVQPVGSPLSLECTVEGTSNPNLYWYRQAAGRGLQLLFYSVGIGQISSEVPQNLSASRPQDRQFILSSKKLLLSDSGFYLCAWSVPGQPQHFGDGTRLSIL.

The CDR3 region is CASSLGDFYGYTF. DNA of the CDR3: TGTGCCAGCAGCTTGGGAGACTTCTATGGCTACACCTTC. The J gene is TRBJ1-2, the V gene TRBV5-8; D is undetermined. V lost 0 bases and J 4 bases, leaving 7 bases between the germline ends. Germline V gene lookup returns CDR1 SGHTS and CDR2 YDEGEE. This CDR3 contains 13 residues.

V gene TRBV6-5 combines with J gene TRBJ1-2; the D gene is possibly TRBD1 (6 bases). CDR1 and CDR2 (germline): MNHEY, SVGAGI. Trimming shortened V by 0 bases and J by 6 bases, and 14 bases separated the two germline ends. This CDR3 is 15 amino acids long. The CDR3 loop is CASSYSLNRENGYTF. The DNA for the CDR3 is TGTGCCAGCAGTTACTCCCTGAACAGGGAAAATGGCTACACCTTC.

V usage is TRBV9 and J usage is TRBJ2-7; a weak D match, TRBD1 (5 bases). The CDR3 has 15 residues. V was clipped by 2 bases and J by 0 bases, with 12 bases between them. Germline V gene data show CDR1 as SGDLS and CDR2 as YYNGEE. Here the CDR3 DNA reads TGTGCCAGCAGCGTCTCGGACACTACCTCCTACGAGCAGTACTTC. Its protein product is CASSVSDTTSYEQYF.

Concerning this clone itself: The junction departs from germline at one end; a sequencing error may be responsible. The rearrangement joins TRBV7-8 to TRBJ1-2, with 8 bases matching TRBD1. Germline CDR1 and CDR2: SGHVS and FQNEAQ. The CDR3 has 15 amino acids. The CDR3, as DNA: TGTGCCAGCAGCTTGGGACAGGATCCCAACTTTGGCTACACCTTC. It translates to CASSLGQDPNFGYTF.

This clone was observed a handful of times. The genes are TRBV28 and TRBJ1-1, with a weak D call TRBD1 (5 bases). There are 15 residues in the CDR3. The ends were cut back, 5 bases at V and 7 bases at J, with 20 bases in the middle. Germline-derived CDR1 and CDR2 are MDHEN and SYDVKM. The CDR3 DNA sequence: TGTGCCAGCAGTCTAGAGAGGGGCTATAGGAATGAAGCTTTCTTT. This sequence encodes CASSLERGYRNEAFF.

The chain employs TRBV15 and TRBJ1-5; no reliable D call. V was clipped by 3 bases and J by 7 bases, with 7 bases between them. The CDR3 spans 12 residues. The germline CDR1 and CDR2 sequences are LNHNV and YYDKDF (reference sequence). The CDR3 DNA reads TGTGCCACCAGCAGTCGAGGGCAGCCCCAGCATTTT. Translating it yields CATSSRGQPQHF. The variable domain in full, with the rest retrieved from reference TRBV15 and TRBJ1-5, is DAMVIQNPRYQVTQFGKPVTLSCSQTLNHNVMYWYQQKSSQAPKLLFHYYDKDFNNEADTPDNFQSRRPNTSFCFLDIRSPGLGDTAMYLCATSSRGQPQHFGDGTRLSIL.

The chain combines TRBV7-9 with TRBJ1-6; D uncertain. The V end lost 5 bases, the J end lost 7 bases, and 15 bases lay between the germline ends. The CDR3 runs to 15 residues. Per germline, CDR1 SEHNR and CDR2 FQNEAQ (reference sequence). CDR3 sequence: CASSLEIVGNSPLHF. In nucleotides, the CDR3 is TGTGCCAGCAGCCTAGAGATCGTTGGGAATTCACCCCTCCACTTT.

The genes are TRBV15 and TRBJ1-1; D remains unclear. Between the trimmed V and J ends, which lost 1 base and 2 bases, there was a span of 14 bases. The CDR3 is 16 amino acids. CDR1 and CDR2 from the germline V gene are LNHNV and YYDKDF (reference sequence). The DNA for the CDR3 is TGTGCCACCAGCAGAGTTGGACGCGGACTAAACACTGAAGCTTTCTTT. Its protein product is CATSRVGRGLNTEAFF. Looking up the rest from reference TRBV15 and TRBJ1-1 gives the full variable domain: DAMVIQNPRYQVTQFGKPVTLSCSQTLNHNVMYWYQQKSSQAPKLLFHYYDKDFNNEADTPDNFQSRRPNTSFCFLDIRSPGLGDTAMYLCATSRVGRGLNTEAFFGQGTRLTVV.

V is TRBV13 and J is TRBJ1-5, with a tentative D call TRBD1 (5 bases). The CDR3 runs 14 residues. Trimming left V 0 bases short and J 5 bases short, with 8 bases between. The germline V gene encodes CDR1 PRHDT and CDR2 FYEKMQ (reference sequence). CDR3 DNA sequence: TGTGCCAGCAGCTTAGGGGGAGGGGATCAGCCCCAGCATTTT. It yields the protein CASSLGGGDQPQHF.

CDR3 DNA: TGTGCCAGCATGTCAGGGTCAAGTGGCTACACCTTC. As protein: CASMSGSSGYTF. The chain employs TRBV9 and TRBJ1-2; TRBD1 might be the D (5 bases). This CDR3 is 12 amino acids long. The V end lost 6 bases, the J end lost 7 bases, and 13 bases lay between the germline ends. Looked up from germline, CDR1 is SGDLS and CDR2 is YYNGEE.

The J gene is TRBJ1-2, the V gene TRBV29-1; a weak D match, TRBD1 (5 bases). CDR1 and CDR2 from the germline V gene are SQVTM and ANQGSEA. Between the trimmed V and J ends, which lost 1 base and 4 bases, there was a span of 19 bases. This CDR3 comprises 16 residues. This CDR3 is CSVEGTPGSSFYGYTF. The CDR3 bases are TGCAGCGTTGAAGGGACACCCGGATCGAGTTTCTATGGCTACACCTTC.

This clone was detected only once. This rearrangement joins TRBV27 to TRBJ1-2, with unresolved D. Germline assignment: CDR1 MNHEY and CDR2 SMNVEV (reference sequence). The CDR3 is 14 residues long. With 3 bases removed from V and 0 bases from J, the gap between germline ends came to 8 bases. In nucleotides, the CDR3 is TGTGCCAGCAGTTTGGCCGGGTCTAACTATGGCTACACCTTC. Amino acid sequence: CASSLAGSNYGYTF.

The V gene is TRBV5-1, the J gene TRBJ1-3; D is unresolved. V was cut by 2 bases and J by 0 bases, with 9 bases left in between. This CDR3 spans 15 amino acids. The germline CDR1 and CDR2 sequences are SGHRS and YFSETQ. The DNA for the CDR3 is TGCGCCAGCAGCTTAGACCCCGGCTCTGGAAACACCATATATTTT. The encoded protein is CASSLDPGSGNTIYF. Full variable domain (missing parts from reference TRBV5-1 and TRBJ1-3): KAGVTQTPRYLIKTRGQQVTLSCSPISGHRSVSWYQQTPGQGLQFLFEYFSETQRNKGNFPGRFSGRQFSNSRSEMNVSTLELGDSALYLCASSLDPGSGNTIYFGEGSWLTVV.

CDR3 in DNA: TGTGCCAGCAGTTTATCGACAGGGGGAAATGAGCAGTTCTTC. This sequence encodes CASSLSTGGNEQFF. The chain carries TRBV27 and TRBJ2-1; 9 nucleotides line up with TRBD1. V trimming: 0 bases; J trimming: 7 bases; junction bases outside the gene matches: 1. Germline CDR1 reads MNHEY; CDR2 reads SMNVEV (reference sequence). The CDR3 spans 14 residues.

CDR3 sequence (DNA): TGTGCCAGCAGCCAGCGGGGGAGCTCCTACGAGCAGTACTTC. It translates to CASSQRGSSYEQYF. The chain is built from TRBV4-2 and TRBJ2-7, with TRBD2 matching over 7 bases. The V and J ends lost 3 bases and 0 bases, in that order; junction bases with no gene match: 2. Germline values: CDR1 LGHNA, CDR2 YNFKEQ. CDR3 length equals 14 residues.

The rearrangement uses TRBV9 and TRBJ2-1; 9 bases agree with TRBD2. Germline assignment: CDR1 SGDLS and CDR2 YYNGEE. The CDR3 sequence is 15 residues long. Trimming cost V 4 bases and J 10 bases; bases outside gene matches: 12. CDR3 region: CASSPQRGGAGEQFF. CDR3 nucleotide sequence: TGTGCCAGCAGCCCCCAACGCGGGGGGGCAGGCGAGCAGTTCTTC.

The chain is built from TRBV5-1 and TRBJ2-7, with D maybe TRBD1 (5 bases). There are 14 residues in the CDR3. The V end was cut by 4 bases, the J end by 3 bases, with 14 bases between. CDR1 SGHRS and CDR2 YFSETQ come from the germline V gene. CDR3 protein: CASSATSTVYEQYF. For the CDR3, the DNA is TGCGCCAGCAGCGCCACCTCGACAGTCTACGAGCAGTACTTC.

V gene TRBV15 combines with J gene TRBJ2-7; TRBD2 agrees at 8 bases. The germline V gene has CDR1 LNHNV and CDR2 YYDKDF (reference sequence). Trimming removed 3 bases from V and 2 bases from J; junction bases left unmatched: 6. The CDR3 has 15 residues. The CDR3 region is CATSSLGRGAYEQYF. CDR3 DNA sequence: TGTGCCACCAGCAGCTTAGGGCGGGGGGCCTACGAGCAGTACTTC.

This chain links TRBV5-5 with TRBJ2-2, with TRBD1 matching 8 bases. This CDR3 region has 15 residues. Losses at the gene ends were 6 bases for V and 3 bases for J; bases not matched to a gene: 7. Germline V gene lookup returns CDR1 SGHKS and CDR2 YYEKEE (reference sequence). CDR3: CASTPTGAYTGELFF. The CDR3 nucleotides read TGTGCCAGCACCCCGACAGGGGCGTACACCGGGGAGCTGTTTTTT. Full variable domain (missing parts from reference TRBV5-5 and TRBJ2-2): DAGVTQSPTHLIKTRGQQVTLRCSPISGHKSVSWYQQVLGQGPQFIFQYYEKEERGRGNFPDRFSARQFPNYSSELNVNALLLGDSALYLCASTPTGAYTGELFFGEGSRLTVL.

This sequence joins TRBV21-1 and TRBJ2-7; TRBD2 is the table's D call, not checked against the DNA. TRBV21-1 is a recognized pseudogene. This CDR3 region has 16 residues. DNA for the CDR3: TGTGCCAGCAGCAAACTAGCCTCGGGGAGTTCCTACGAGCAGTACTTC. The encoded protein is CASSKLASGSSYEQYF.

V gene TRBV6-4 combines with J gene TRBJ1-5, with D possibly matching TRBD1 (6 bases). The CDR3 is 14 residues long. The germline gives CDR1 MRHNA, CDR2 SNTAGT. Trimming took off 9 bases at V and 4 bases at J, with 16 bases between the two ends. The CDR3 DNA follows: TGTGCCAGGCCACACGGGGGCGGAAATCAGCCCCAGCATTTT. This gives the protein CARPHGGGNQPQHF.

The chain is built from TRBV11-2 and TRBJ2-3, with 7 nucleotides matching TRBD2. The CDR3 spans 19 residues. V was pared by 5 bases and J by 1 base, with 18 bases of the junction left unmatched. The germline gives CDR1 SGHAT, CDR2 FQNNGV. DNA for the CDR3: TGTGCCAGCAGCCTCTCACACGGAGTGTCGGGGGGACGCACAGATACGCAGTATTTT. Its protein is CASSLSHGVSGGRTDTQYF.

J is TRBJ2-7 and V is TRBV30; D possibly corresponds to TRBD1 (6 bases). The CDR3 totals 14 residues. Trimming cost V 3 bases and J 3 bases, with 15 bases left between them. Per germline, CDR1 GTSNPN and CDR2 SVGIG (reference sequence). CDR3 sequence (DNA): TGTGCCTGGAGGGATACAGGGAGTCTCTACGAGCAGTACTTC. Encoded protein: CAWRDTGSLYEQYF.

The V and J genes are TRBV5-1 and TRBJ2-7; 10 bases are a match to TRBD2. The CDR3 spans 16 residues. From germline, CDR1 is SGHRS and CDR2 YFSETQ. The ends lost 0 bases at V and 6 bases at J; junction bases unmatched: 9. The chain's CDR3 is CASSLGLAGAPSEQYF. The CDR3 DNA reads TGCGCCAGCAGCTTGGGGCTAGCGGGGGCCCCCTCCGAGCAGTACTTC.

This clone turned up a few times. The CDR3 is CASSPPGDKNIQYF. The CDR3 DNA follows: TGCGCCAGCAGCCCCCCAGGGGACAAAAACATTCAGTACTTC. The rearrangement links TRBV5-1 to TRBJ2-4, with D possibly matching TRBD1 (6 bases). The V and J ends lost 4 bases and 3 bases respectively, with 11 bases between them. There are 14 residues in the CDR3. Germline V gene sequence: CDR1 SGHRS, CDR2 YFSETQ.

The sample holds one count of this clone. The J gene is TRBJ2-7, the V gene TRBV27; D gene unclear. Trimming took 2 bases from V and 0 from J, leaving 8 bases between them. In germline, CDR1 is MNHEY, CDR2 SMNVEV (reference sequence). The CDR3 is 14 amino acids. CDR3 coding DNA: TGTGCCAGCAGTTTAACTTTCAGCTCCTACGAGCAGTACTTC. It yields the protein CASSLTFSSYEQYF.

V and J are TRBV6-1 and TRBJ1-2; 8 bases are shared with TRBD1. CDR1 is MNHNS and CDR2 is SASEGT in the germline V gene. V gave up 1 base and J gave up 3 bases; unmatched junction bases: 4. The length of the CDR3 is 15 residues. The CDR3 DNA reads TGTGCCAGCAGTGAAGGGTCAGGGGGCTACTATGGCTACACCTTC. Amino acid sequence: CASSEGSGGYYGYTF.

This chain links TRBV4-2 with TRBJ2-5; weak D call: TRBD2 (6 bases). CDR3 length: 16 residues. The V end was cut by 1 base, the J end by 2 bases, with 14 bases between. Germline V gene data show CDR1 as LGHNA and CDR2 as YNFKEQ. CDR3 region: CASSQVVGGVQETQYF. CDR3 sequence (DNA): TGTGCCAGCAGCCAAGTAGTTGGCGGGGTACAAGAGACCCAGTACTTC.

The J gene is TRBJ2-3, the V gene TRBV6-5; TRBD1 aligns across 9 bases. Germline loops: CDR1 MNHEY, CDR2 SVGAGI. V shed 4 bases, J shed 6 bases, and the junction held 8 bases outside the gene matches. The CDR3 is 15 residues long. For the CDR3, the DNA is TGTGCCAGCAGTTCCCGGGACAGGGACATGGATACGCAGTATTTT. This codes for CASSSRDRDMDTQYF.

V gene TRBV7-9 combines with J gene TRBJ1-1, with D tentatively TRBD1 (5 bases). CDR3 length: 13 amino acids. V lost 7 bases to trimming and J lost 4 bases, with 13 bases between them. Germline V CDR1 and CDR2: SEHNR, FQNEAQ (reference sequence). The CDR3 sequence: CASTRLGGTEAFF. In nucleotides, the CDR3 is TGTGCCAGCACCCGGCTGGGGGGCACTGAAGCTTTCTTT.

The chain combines TRBV9 with TRBJ1-5, with D unresolved. The V end lost 2 bases, the J end lost 7 bases, and 16 bases lay between the germline ends. Germline V gene data show CDR1 as SGDLS and CDR2 as YYNGEE. The CDR3 covers 15 residues. DNA for the CDR3: TGTGCCAGCAGCGTTTCTTTTCATGACCAGCAGCCCCAGCATTTT. It specifies CASSVSFHDQQPQHF.